These 28 T cell receptor beta chains were sequenced from one sample in a study of graft-versus-host responses after intestinal transplantation. Repertoires were generated with immunoSEQ multiplex PCR, while TCRdb's copy carries only in-frame clones and drops some. The table has about 82,000 clones, 91% seen once; the top ten hold 0.1%. The antigens these receptors bind are not known. The sample in question was unstimulated CD4+ T cells sorted from spleen or lymph node cells, obtained before intestinal transplant. The receptor source for this set is a human donor who received an intestinal transplant.

This rearrangement joins TRBV2 to TRBJ2-1; TRBD2 matches 9 bases. V gave up 6 bases and J gave up 0 bases; unmatched junction bases: 0. The CDR3 sequence is 14 residues long. The germline CDR1 and CDR2 sequences are SNHLY and FYNNEI. CDR3 region: CASRLAGSYNEQFF. The CDR3, as DNA: TGTGCCAGCAGACTAGCGGGCTCCTACAATGAGCAGTTCTTC. Combining the CDR3 with reference TRBV2 and TRBJ2-1 gives the whole variable domain EPEVTQTPSHQVTQMGQEVILRCVPISNHLYFYWYRQILGQKVEFLVSFYNNEISEKSEIFDDQFSVERPDGSNFTLKIRSTKLEDSAMYFCASRLAGSYNEQFFGPGTRLTVL.

The chain joins TRBV18 to TRBJ1-1; 11 positions agree with TRBD1. The CDR3 totals 15 residues. Germline V gene data show CDR1 as KGHSH and CDR2 as LQKENI. Germline trimming cut 4 bases from V and 7 bases from J; bases unmatched to any gene: 8. The CDR3 DNA is TGTGCCAGCTCACGAGGGACAGGGGGTCAGGGTGAAGCTTTCTTT. It specifies CASSRGTGGQGEAFF.

The chain combines TRBV2 with TRBJ1-2; D possibly corresponds to TRBD1 (5 bases). The CDR3 has 15 residues. Germline-derived CDR1 and CDR2 are SNHLY and FYNNEI. V dropped 2 bases and J dropped 4 bases, with 14 bases sitting between them. Here the CDR3 reads CASSELQGIGYGYTF. The CDR3 DNA reads TGTGCCAGCAGTGAACTTCAGGGTATTGGCTATGGCTACACCTTC. The full variable domain, rest sourced from reference TRBV2 and TRBJ1-2, is EPEVTQTPSHQVTQMGQEVILRCVPISNHLYFYWYRQILGQKVEFLVSFYNNEISEKSEIFDDQFSVERPDGSNFTLKIRSTKLEDSAMYFCASSELQGIGYGYTFGSGTRLTVV.

J is TRBJ1-4 and V is TRBV19; 7 bases are shared with TRBD1. J was trimmed by 5 bases and V by 7 bases; bases with no gene match: 10. This CDR3 contains 15 residues. Germline V lookup: CDR1 LNHDA, CDR2 SQIVND (reference sequence). CDR3 sequence (DNA): TGTGCCAGTACCCATGGAGGGACAGCCAATGAAAAACTGTTTTTT. Translated: CASTHGGTANEKLFF.

The rearrangement joins TRBV27 to TRBJ2-7; 7 bases map to TRBD1. Trimming at V came to 2 bases and at J to 4 bases, leaving 14 bases not matched to a gene. In germline, CDR1 is MNHEY, CDR2 SMNVEV (reference sequence). This CDR3 spans 17 amino acids. DNA of the CDR3: TGTGCCAGCAGTTTAAAGTTCTCCCAGGGACAGAAATACGAGCAGTACTTC. Translated: CASSLKFSQGQKYEQYF.

The V gene is TRBV6-5, the J gene TRBJ1-6; D possibly corresponds to TRBD1 (5 bases). The CDR3 is 13 residues long. V was clipped by 8 bases and J by 2 bases, with 7 bases between them. Germline V gives CDR1 MNHEY, CDR2 SVGAGI. The CDR3 coding sequence is TGTGCCAGCGGGGCAGCCTATAATTCACCCCTCCACTTT. Its translation: CASGAAYNSPLHF.

This clone was seen a handful of times. The V call is TRBV18, the J call TRBJ1-1; D ambiguous. With 5 bases removed from V and 3 bases from J, the gap between germline ends came to 19 bases. Per germline, CDR1 KGHSH and CDR2 LQKENI. CDR3 length: 16 residues. CDR3 amino acids: CASSSSQRGGHTEAFF. In DNA form, the CDR3 reads TGTGCCAGCTCATCTTCCCAGCGGGGAGGACACACTGAAGCTTTCTTT.

The chain has TRBV7-9 and TRBJ1-2; 7 bases are shared with TRBD1. The CDR3 consists of 15 residues. V was pared by 5 bases and J by 4 bases, with 10 bases of the junction left unmatched. The germline V gene encodes CDR1 SEHNR and CDR2 FQNEAQ (reference sequence). The CDR3 sequence is CASSPKGGGGYGYTF. Written as DNA, the CDR3 is TGTGCCAGCAGCCCCAAAGGAGGGGGCGGCTATGGCTACACCTTC.

This chain joins TRBV6-5 and TRBJ1-2, with 8 bases aligning to TRBD1. Trimming at V came to 6 bases and at J to 4 bases, leaving 7 bases not matched to a gene. Germline loops: CDR1 MNHEY, CDR2 SVGAGI. This CDR3 has 14 amino acids. CDR3 DNA: TGTGCCAGCAGAACCGGGACAGGCCCCTATGGCTACACCTTC. This encodes CASRTGTGPYGYTF.

This chain uses TRBV7-8 with TRBJ1-1; D ambiguous. The V gene's germline CDR1 is SGHVS and CDR2 FQNEAQ. The CDR3 loop spans 14 amino acids. The germline V and J ends were trimmed by 7 bases and 4 bases, with 16 bases remaining between them. The CDR3, as DNA: TGTGCCAGCACCGAACCGACGCGGCCCACTGAAGCTTTCTTT. Its translation is CASTEPTRPTEAFF.

Comment on this clone: At the DNA level, this CDR3 is encoded by other sequences in the same sample as well. The chain combines TRBV5-1 with TRBJ2-2; D may be TRBD1 (6 bases). CDR1 and CDR2 (germline): SGHRS, YFSETQ. Trimming cost V 0 bases and J 4 bases, with 10 bases left between them. The CDR3 is 15 residues long. The CDR3 loop reads CASSLGTAFTGELFF. The CDR3 nucleotides read TGCGCCAGCAGCTTGGGGACAGCGTTCACCGGGGAGCTGTTTTTT.

This chain connects TRBV5-1 to TRBJ2-2; 8 bases are shared with TRBD1. After removal of 1 base from V and 1 base from J, the junction contained 3 bases not matched to a gene. This CDR3 contains 16 residues. Germline CDR1 SGHRS, CDR2 YFSETQ. Here the CDR3 DNA reads TGCGCCAGCAGCTTGTCTGGACAGGGGAACACCGGGGAGCTGTTTTTT. Its protein product is CASSLSGQGNTGELFF.

The chain combines TRBV7-2 with TRBJ1-1; D might be TRBD1 (6 bases). This CDR3 is 11 amino acids long. Trimming stripped 3 bases from V and 10 bases from J, with 9 bases between. Looked up from germline, CDR1 is SGHTA and CDR2 is FQGNSA. The CDR3 reads CASSLDRGAFF. The DNA for the CDR3 is TGTGCCAGCAGCTTGGACAGAGGAGCTTTCTTT.

The J gene is TRBJ1-2, the V gene TRBV7-9; 8 bases are a match to TRBD1. This CDR3 region has 15 residues. The germline V gene has CDR1 SEHNR and CDR2 FQNEAQ (reference sequence). V was clipped by 5 bases and J by 3 bases; unmatched bases: 8. This CDR3 reads CASSRPDRGDYGYTF. The CDR3 DNA follows: TGTGCCAGCAGCCGCCCAGACAGGGGAGACTATGGCTACACCTTC.

The chain links TRBV10-2 to TRBJ2-1; 10 bases agree with TRBD2. Germline V gene data show CDR1 as WSHSY and CDR2 as SAAADI. J lost 4 bases, V lost 6 bases, and 6 bases had no gene match. This CDR3 has 15 amino acids. CDR3 nucleotides: TGCGCCAGCAGAGCCGGGACTAGCGAGTACAATGAGCAGTTCTTC. Encoded protein: CASRAGTSEYNEQFF.

V gene TRBV12-5 combines with J gene TRBJ2-3; D unclear. This CDR3 comprises 14 residues. V lost 7 bases, J lost 0 bases, and 11 bases lay in between. Per germline, CDR1 LGHNT and CDR2 FRNRAP. The CDR3 DNA sequence: TGTGCTAGTGCCAAGTTAGTCAGCACAGATACGCAGTATTTT. This gives the protein CASAKLVSTDTQYF.

V is TRBV7-2 and J is TRBJ2-3; 9 bases are a match to TRBD2. The V gene end was trimmed by 5 bases and the J gene end by 2 bases; junction bases not matched to a gene: 5. This CDR3 spans 15 amino acids. Per germline, CDR1 SGHTA and CDR2 FQGNSA. CDR3 sequence (DNA): TGTGCCAGCAGCCCTCGGACTAGCGACACAGATACGCAGTATTTT. This sequence encodes CASSPRTSDTDTQYF.

This chain's CDR3 is CASSLRLAGSYEQYF. The CDR3 DNA reads TGTGCCAGCAGCCTCCGTTTGGCAGGTTCCTACGAGCAGTACTTC. V gene TRBV11-3 combines with J gene TRBJ2-7; D is unclear. This CDR3 has 15 amino acids. Germline assignment: CDR1 SGHNT and CDR2 YENEEA. V lost 5 bases, J lost 1 base, and 15 bases lay in between.

The genes are TRBV5-1 and TRBJ1-2; TRBD1 agrees at 10 bases. J gave up 4 bases and V 2 bases, and 5 bases lay outside the gene matches. Germline V gene data show CDR1 as SGHRS and CDR2 as YFSETQ. This CDR3 is built from 15 residues. The CDR3 sequence is CASSLTGQGSYGYTF. The DNA for the CDR3 is TGCGCCAGCAGCTTAACGGGACAGGGGTCCTATGGCTACACCTTC.

The CDR3 protein is CASSQDGTRGGTDTQYF. In nucleotides, the CDR3 is TGCGCCAGCAGCCAAGACGGTACGAGGGGGGGTACAGATACGCAGTATTTT. The rearrangement links TRBV4-3 to TRBJ2-3; the D gene is possibly TRBD2 (7 bases). V gave up 0 bases and J gave up 3 bases, with 16 bases separating them. This CDR3 spans 17 amino acids. Looked up from germline, CDR1 is LGHNA and CDR2 is YSLEER.

This clone was recorded only once. The V call is TRBV13, the J call TRBJ1-2; the match to TRBD1 covers 7 bases. Germline V lookup: CDR1 PRHDT, CDR2 FYEKMQ (reference sequence). The ends lost 5 bases at V and 3 bases at J; junction bases unmatched: 3. The CDR3 has 13 amino acids. The CDR3: CASSAQGYYGYTF. The CDR3 nucleotides read TGTGCCAGCAGCGCACAGGGGTACTATGGCTACACCTTC. Combining the CDR3 with reference TRBV13 and TRBJ1-2 gives the whole variable domain AAGVIQSPRHLIKEKRETATLKCYPIPRHDTVYWYQQGPGQDPQFLISFYEKMQSDKGSIPDRFSAQQFSDYHSELNMSSLELGDSALYFCASSAQGYYGYTFGSGTRLTVV.

The CDR3 DNA is TGCGCCAGCAGCCAGGGACAGGGTGGAGACGAGCAGTACTTC. It codes for CASSQGQGGDEQYF. This chain connects TRBV4-3 to TRBJ2-7, with TRBD1 matching over 9 bases. Looked up from germline, CDR1 is LGHNA and CDR2 is YSLEER. The J segment lost 5 bases and the V segment lost 3 bases, leaving 5 bases of the junction unmatched. This CDR3 spans 14 amino acids.

The rearrangement links TRBV10-3 to TRBJ2-7, with a weak D call TRBD2 (7 bases). Germline V gene lookup returns CDR1 ENHRY and CDR2 SYGVKD. With 7 bases removed from V and 4 bases from J, the gap between germline ends came to 14 bases. This CDR3 has 13 amino acids. CDR3 sequence: CAIKGGGLYEQYF. The CDR3 DNA reads TGTGCCATCAAGGGGGGGGGACTTTACGAGCAGTACTTC.

The gene calls are TRBV10-2 and TRBJ2-3, with 10 bases that match TRBD2. Germline values: CDR1 WSHSY, CDR2 SAAADI. The CDR3 is 15 residues long. Trimming removed 5 bases from V and 5 bases from J; junction bases left unmatched: 7. The CDR3 loop reads CASSMPGLAIDTQYF. In DNA, the CDR3 is TGCGCCAGCAGTATGCCGGGACTAGCGATAGATACGCAGTATTTT.

The chain has TRBV6-1 and TRBJ2-2; TRBD2 matches 11 bases. Per germline, CDR1 MNHNS and CDR2 SASEGT. The CDR3 has 15 amino acids. The V and J ends lost 4 bases and 4 bases, in that order; junction bases with no gene match: 2. The CDR3 sequence is CASSVAGGRTGELFF. The CDR3 DNA sequence: TGTGCCAGCAGTGTAGCGGGGGGGCGCACCGGGGAGCTGTTTTTT.

CDR3 loop: CSVEEGQLNTGELFF. In nucleotides, the CDR3 is TGCAGCGTTGAAGAAGGACAACTTAACACCGGGGAGCTGTTTTTT. V gene TRBV29-1 combines with J gene TRBJ2-2; D possibly corresponds to TRBD1 (5 bases). Germline V gene sequence: CDR1 SQVTM, CDR2 ANQGSEA. The CDR3 covers 15 residues. Trimming cost V 0 bases and J 2 bases, with 10 bases left between them.

In this sample, this clone turned up once. This chain joins TRBV30 and TRBJ1-2; TRBD1 agrees at 8 bases. The germline gives CDR1 GTSNPN, CDR2 SVGIG (reference sequence). The CDR3 consists of 14 residues. J was trimmed by 7 bases and V by 4 bases; bases with no gene match: 11. The CDR3, as DNA: TGTGCCTGGACGCACAGGGACAGGACTCTTGGCTACACCTTC. Translated, it gives CAWTHRDRTLGYTF.

The chain is built from TRBV7-2 and TRBJ2-7; 9 bases map to TRBD2. CDR1 and CDR2 (germline): SGHTA, FQGNSA. The CDR3 has 15 amino acids. With V trimmed by 6 bases and J by 0 bases, 6 bases remained unmatched. The CDR3 DNA reads TGTGCCAGCAGGTTTCTAGCGGGGCCCTCCTACGAGCAGTACTTC. Translating it yields CASRFLAGPSYEQYF.